This TCR beta chain was identified in a study of T cell responses to AZD1222 COVID-19 vaccine. The study's findings and limits: When two AZD1222 doses had been given, Spike-specific TCR breadth and depth rose. Close to half of all spike-specific TCRs reportedly target regions of the variants that are unmutated.

The trim removed 3 bases at V and 3 bases at J, leaving 8 bases unmatched. The CDR3 extends over 15 amino acids. Libraries were prepared by immunoSEQ multiplex PCR; TCRdb keeps only in-frame clonotypes and omits some of them. The sample holds approximately 150,000 clones, over 80% seen once. Comments on this clone: As yet, its antigen is unknown.

The TCR originated in an adult who received the AZD1222 COVID-19 vaccine. This sample comprised peripheral blood, obtained 28 days after the second AZD1222 dose. This chain joins TRBV5-3 and TRBJ2-7; 8 bases line up with TRBD1. TRBV5-3 is treated as an ORF (open reading frame) with a function not yet certain. CDR3 nucleotide sequence: TGTGCCAGAAGCTGGGGACAGGACTTTAGCTACGAGCAGTACTTC. This sequence encodes CARSWGQDFSYEQYF.